The clone carrying this T cell receptor (beta chain) was seen once. The sample belongs to a study of blood T cell repertoires in COVID-19. The overall study: The samples span acute and convalescent COVID-19 from the United States, Italy and Spain. Sample material is recorded as cDNA or gDNA derived from T cells, B-cell-depleted T cells, or PBMCs.

The CDR3 extends over 14 amino acids. Per the germline V gene, CDR1 is SGHRS and CDR2 is YFSETQ. J gave up 5 bases and V 0 bases, and 4 bases lay outside the gene matches. The authors' processing: Reference gene primer amplification yielded estimated nucleated cell counts. Data came from immunoSEQ multiplex PCR; TCRdb stores just in-frame clones and leaves some out. V and J calls and clone size are as listed in that table; D and trimming were resolved from the DNA. The sample lists roughly 31,000 clones, around 91% seen once, with 16% in the top ten. The sequence was obtained from an elderly man with acute or convalescent COVID-19. The V call is TRBV5-1, the J call TRBJ1-1; 7 bases match TRBD1. The sequencing input was peripheral blood. The CDR3 sequence is CASSLGQGWTEAFF. Here the CDR3 DNA reads TGCGCCAGCAGCTTGGGACAGGGTTGGACTGAAGCTTTCTTT.